The 16 T cell receptor beta chains presented below share a single source sample, sequenced in a study of T cell responses to AZD1222 COVID-19 vaccine (dated by TCRdb to the early 2020s). The time point label here, explained by the study, means: baseline before first vaccination. Library generation was performed with the immunoSEQ multiplex PCR assay. TCRdb holds this immuneACCESS table with in-frame rearrangements only. Some clones are missing; in checked studies, unresolved V genes explain under half, and the rest has no known cause. In all, the sample holds around 90,000 clones, and 70% to 90% of those were seen once. The top ten clonotypes cover roughly 6% of the sample. The specimen comprised peripheral blood, sampled on day 0 of AZD1222 vaccination. Source of these receptors: an adult in good health.

The rearrangement joins TRBV6-6 to TRBJ1-1, with unresolved D. Germline CDR1 is MNHNY and CDR2 is SVGAGI (reference sequence). The CDR3 contains 12 residues. Between the trimmed V and J ends, which lost 4 bases and 7 bases, there was a span of 10 bases. The CDR3 DNA reads TGTGCCAGCAGTTTGATTGCGGGTGAAGCTTTCTTT. Translated: CASSLIAGEAFF.

V is TRBV10-3 and J is TRBJ1-1; possibly TRBD1 for D (6 bases). The CDR3 length is 13 residues. V lost 10 bases, J lost 0 bases, and 12 bases lay in between. The germline V gene has CDR1 ENHRY and CDR2 SYGVKD. In nucleotides, the CDR3 is TGTGCCACCCAACAGGGAATGAACACTGAAGCTTTCTTT. This translates into CATQQGMNTEAFF.

This chain links TRBV19 with TRBJ1-4; D remains ambiguous. Per the germline V gene, CDR1 is LNHDA and CDR2 is SQIVND (reference sequence). V was pared by 3 bases and J by 8 bases, with 13 bases between. CDR3 length: 14 residues. CDR3 bases: TGTGCCAGTAGTATCGGAGGGCGCGTCGAAAAACTGTTTTTT. Translated, it gives CASSIGGRVEKLFF.

V gene TRBV30 combines with J gene TRBJ2-7; possibly TRBD1 for D (6 bases). Germline assignment: CDR1 GTSNPN and CDR2 SVGIG (reference sequence). The CDR3 runs to 13 residues. The ends were cut back, 1 base at V and 6 bases at J, with 13 bases in the middle. The DNA of the CDR3 is TGTGCCTGGAGTGCGGGGACATGGCTCGAGCAGTACTTC. As protein: CAWSAGTWLEQYF.

The J gene is TRBJ2-5, the V gene TRBV7-9; 9 bases agree with TRBD2. The CDR3 is 13 residues long. The V gene end was trimmed by 4 bases and the J gene end by 5 bases; junction bases not matched to a gene: 2. The germline gives CDR1 SEHNR, CDR2 FQNEAQ (reference sequence). The DNA for the CDR3 is TGTGCCAGCAGCTGGACTAGCGCGGAGACCCAGTACTTC. Residues: CASSWTSAETQYF.

The chain uses TRBV5-1 and TRBJ2-5; D may be TRBD1 (6 bases). The CDR3 length is 13 residues. Trimming shortened V by 7 bases and J by 5 bases, and 15 bases separated the two germline ends. Germline CDR1 is SGHRS and CDR2 is YFSETQ. The CDR3 DNA reads TGCGCCAGCGGACAACAGGGAGTGGAGACCCAGTACTTC. It translates to CASGQQGVETQYF.

The chain combines TRBV6-1 with TRBJ1-5, with D perhaps TRBD1 (6 bases). The V gene lost 1 base and the J gene lost 1 base, with 8 bases spanning the gap. The germline V gene encodes CDR1 MNHNS and CDR2 SASEGT. The CDR3 consists of 15 residues. This CDR3 is CASSEGGRSNQPQHF. CDR3 sequence (DNA): TGTGCCAGCAGTGAAGGGGGGCGCAGCAATCAGCCCCAGCATTTT.

This chain connects TRBV9 to TRBJ1-1; D is possibly TRBD1 (5 bases). Germline values: CDR1 SGDLS, CDR2 YYNGEE. Trimming pared 2 bases from V and 6 bases from J, leaving 8 bases between. This CDR3 is 12 amino acids long. In DNA, the CDR3 is TGTGCCAGCAGCGTTCAGGGAGCTGAAGCTTTCTTT. It specifies CASSVQGAEAFF.

The chain recombines TRBV11-2 with TRBJ2-3, with 11 bases matching TRBD2. CDR1 is SGHAT, CDR2 FQNNGV, per germline. The CDR3 has 16 residues. The V and J ends lost 1 base and 8 bases, in that order; junction bases with no gene match: 8. CDR3 sequence reads: CASSLGTSGRFRTQYF. The DNA of the CDR3 is TGTGCCAGCAGCTTAGGCACTAGCGGGAGATTCCGTACGCAGTATTTT.

The chain recombines TRBV5-1 with TRBJ2-2; D tentatively fits TRBD1 or TRBD2 (5 bases each). The ends were cut back, 4 bases at V and 2 bases at J, with 12 bases in the middle. The CDR3 length is 15 residues. The germline CDR1 and CDR2 sequences are SGHRS and YFSETQ. The CDR3 region has the DNA TGCGCCAGCAGCGCCGAGGGGATCAACACCGGGGAGCTGTTTTTT. It yields the protein CASSAEGINTGELFF.

V gene TRBV30 combines with J gene TRBJ1-6; D gene unclear. V lost 0 bases and J 4 bases, leaving 13 bases between the germline ends. In germline, CDR1 is GTSNPN, CDR2 SVGIG (reference sequence). CDR3 length: 16 amino acids. The CDR3, as DNA: TGTGCCTGGAGTGTACCCAGACGGTCGTATAATTCACCCCTCCACTTT. Encoded protein: CAWSVPRRSYNSPLHF.

The CDR3 region is CASSSAATGYGYTF. The CDR3 DNA follows: TGTGCCAGCAGTAGTGCAGCAACTGGCTATGGCTACACCTTC. The chain combines TRBV7-9 with TRBJ1-2; D is ambiguous. This CDR3 has 14 residues. Trimming stripped 6 bases from V and 4 bases from J, with 15 bases between. Germline assignment: CDR1 SEHNR and CDR2 FQNEAQ (reference sequence).

The chain couples TRBV2 to TRBJ2-1; 12 bases are a match to TRBD1. Trimming cost V 7 bases and J 10 bases; bases outside gene matches: 8. The CDR3 contains 14 residues. The germline V gene has CDR1 SNHLY and CDR2 FYNNEI. CDR3 DNA sequence: TGTGCCAGCATGGGGACAGGGGGCTCTTGGGAGCAGTTCTTC. Translating it yields CASMGTGGSWEQFF. Full variable domain (rest looked up from reference TRBV2 and TRBJ2-1): EPEVTQTPSHQVTQMGQEVILRCVPISNHLYFYWYRQILGQKVEFLVSFYNNEISEKSEIFDDQFSVERPDGSNFTLKIRSTKLEDSAMYFCASMGTGGSWEQFFGPGTRLTVL.

This clone was seen a single time. The chain is built from TRBV10-3 and TRBJ1-1; D is undetermined. The CDR3 loop spans 13 amino acids. CDR1 and CDR2 from the germline V gene are ENHRY and SYGVKD. V was pared by 7 bases and J by 2 bases, with 11 bases between. CDR3 loop: CAIKSVGNTEAFF. As DNA, the CDR3 is TGTGCCATCAAATCGGTCGGTAACACTGAAGCTTTCTTT.

The chain has TRBV12-5 and TRBJ2-7; D remains unclear. V lost 9 bases, J lost 1 base, and 16 bases lay in between. The germline CDR1 and CDR2 sequences are LGHNT and FRNRAP. The CDR3 is 14 residues long. CDR3 residues: CASIPDGRSYEQYF. The CDR3 DNA follows: TGTGCTAGCATCCCGGACGGGCGATCCTACGAGCAGTACTTC. The entire variable domain, with the rest obtained from reference TRBV12-5 and TRBJ2-7, is as follows: DARVTQTPRHKVTEMGQEVTMRCQPILGHNTVFWYRQTMMQGLELLAYFRNRAPLDDSGMPKDRFSAEMPDATLATLKIQPSEPRDSAVYFCASIPDGRSYEQYFGPGTRLTVT.

The rearrangement uses TRBV12-5 and TRBJ2-5; 8 nucleotides match TRBD1. The V gene's germline CDR1 is LGHNT and CDR2 FRNRAP. V shed 1 base and J 4 bases; nucleotides not matched to a gene: 5. The CDR3 is 15 residues long. The CDR3 region is CASGLDGQGRETQYF. The CDR3 coding sequence is TGTGCTAGTGGTTTGGACGGACAGGGTCGAGAGACCCAGTACTTC.